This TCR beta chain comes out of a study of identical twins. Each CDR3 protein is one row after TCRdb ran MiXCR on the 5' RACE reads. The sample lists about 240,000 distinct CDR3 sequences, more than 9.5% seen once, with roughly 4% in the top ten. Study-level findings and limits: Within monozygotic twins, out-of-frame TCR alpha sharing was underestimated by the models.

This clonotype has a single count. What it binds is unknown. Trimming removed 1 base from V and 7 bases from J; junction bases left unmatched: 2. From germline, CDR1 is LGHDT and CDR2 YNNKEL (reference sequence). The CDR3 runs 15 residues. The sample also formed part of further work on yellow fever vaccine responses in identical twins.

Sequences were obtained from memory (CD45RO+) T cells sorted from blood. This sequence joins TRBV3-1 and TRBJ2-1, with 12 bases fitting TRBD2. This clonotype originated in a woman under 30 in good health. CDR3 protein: CASSQATSGSNEQFF. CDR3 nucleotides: TGTGCCAGCAGCCAAGCGACTAGCGGGAGTAATGAGCAGTTCTTC.